Shown below are 21 T cell receptor beta chains from a single sample sequenced in a study of shared clonotypes between healthy human individuals. Profiled with immunoSEQ multiplex PCR; TCRdb holds only in-frame clones, not every one. The sample lists about half a million clones, 75% to 85% seen once, with about 12% in the top ten. Sequenced material: PBMCs. These receptors all stem from a woman aged 40 to 49 in good health. Some clones in this sample may be carry-over from other donors' samples.

This chain connects TRBV6-1 to TRBJ2-5; TRBD2 agrees at 10 bases. V dropped 2 bases and J dropped 5; count of bases not matched to a gene: 11. From germline, CDR1 is MNHNS and CDR2 SASEGT. The CDR3 totals 17 residues. The CDR3 protein is CASSENLDSGRRETQYF. The CDR3 DNA is TGTGCCAGCAGTGAAAACCTGGATAGCGGGAGGCGGGAGACCCAGTACTTC.

The rearrangement joins TRBV5-6 to TRBJ1-1; D gene unclear. This CDR3 comprises 15 residues. Trimming removed 4 bases from V and 1 base from J, with 14 bases in between. Germline CDR1 SGHDT, CDR2 YYEEEE. The CDR3 bases are TGTGCCAGCAGCGCCATCCGAAGGCAGAACACTGAAGCTTTCTTT. Residues: CASSAIRRQNTEAFF.

This sequence joins TRBV29-1 and TRBJ2-1; D gene unclear. Germline lookup yields CDR1 SQVTM and CDR2 ANQGSEA. This CDR3 has 15 residues. Trimming removed 7 bases from V and 0 bases from J, with 16 bases in between. CDR3 DNA: TGCAGCGCCAGAGACCGGGCGTCCTCCTACAATGAGCAGTTCTTC. Protein: CSARDRASSYNEQFF.

The J gene is TRBJ1-5, the V gene TRBV2; 7 positions agree with TRBD1. Germline V gene sequence: CDR1 SNHLY, CDR2 FYNNEI. With 3 bases clipped from V and 7 bases from J, the junction kept 9 bases outside the gene matches. The CDR3 is 15 amino acids. The CDR3 here is CASSERQGWGQPQHF. CDR3 DNA: TGTGCCAGCAGTGAGCGACAGGGTTGGGGCCAGCCCCAGCATTTT.

About this clone itself: A far larger clone is only one base removed, so a read error is likely. The same CDR3 is also encoded by other DNA sequences in this sample. This chain joins TRBV6-1 and TRBJ1-1; D is unresolved. Germline V lookup: CDR1 MNHNS, CDR2 SASEGT. CDR3 length: 12 amino acids. With 6 bases removed from V and 4 bases from J, the gap between germline ends came to 9 bases. The DNA for the CDR3 is TGTGCCAGCAGGCAAGGAGGCACTGAAGCTTTCTTT. Its translation is CASRQGGTEAFF.

V and J are TRBV7-2 and TRBJ2-4; TRBD2 might be the D (7 bases). The CDR3 spans 17 residues. Trimming stripped 3 bases from V and 3 bases from J, with 18 bases between. Germline V gene lookup returns CDR1 SGHTA and CDR2 FQGNSA. CDR3 sequence (DNA): TGTGCCAGCAGCTTGTTCCTAGCGGAAGGGGGCAAAAACATTCAGTACTTC. Translated: CASSLFLAEGGKNIQYF.

A word on this clone: The likely explanation is a read error, given a far larger clone one base away. Other DNA sequences in the same sample also yield this CDR3. This rearrangement joins TRBV5-1 to TRBJ2-2, with D possibly TRBD2 on 6 matching bases. The CDR3 is made up of 15 amino acids. Germline V CDR1 and CDR2: SGHRS, YFSETQ. V was cut by 4 bases and J by 5 bases, with 15 bases left in between. The CDR3: CASSGSFGGTGELFF. The CDR3 DNA reads TGCGCCAGCAGCGGTTCCTTCGGGGGAACCGGGGAGCTGTTTTTT.

The rearrangement joins TRBV27 to TRBJ2-7; D is tentatively TRBD1 or TRBD2 (5 bases each). Germline V gene data show CDR1 as MNHEY and CDR2 as SMNVEV (reference sequence). Trimming removed 6 bases at V and 5 bases at J, with 14 bases between. CDR3 size: 13 residues. CDR3 amino acids: CASSLTRGDEQYF. In DNA form, the CDR3 reads TGTGCCAGCAGCCTTACGCGAGGGGACGAGCAGTACTTC.

In DNA, the CDR3 is TGTGCCAGCAGTGAATGGGACGAGGAGCTGTTTTTT. Translating it yields CASSEWDEELFF. V and J are TRBV6-1 and TRBJ2-2; D is perhaps TRBD1 or TRBD2 (5 bases each). Germline V CDR1 and CDR2: MNHNS, SASEGT. The CDR3 covers 12 residues. V was shortened by 2 bases and J by 10 bases, with 8 bases between the two germline ends.

This clone was counted only a few times. The chain joins TRBV7-9 to TRBJ1-4, with D uncertain. Deletions cut 1 base from V and 6 bases from J, with 9 bases between. The length of the CDR3 is 14 residues. Germline-derived CDR1 and CDR2 are SEHNR and FQNEAQ (reference sequence). Here the CDR3 DNA reads TGTGCCAGCAGCTTAGGGTTAAGGGATGAAAAACTGTTTTTT. It is translated as CASSLGLRDEKLFF.

The rearrangement joins TRBV10-1 to TRBJ2-1, with D unclear. The length of the CDR3 is 15 residues. In germline, CDR1 is WNHNN, CDR2 SYGVQD (reference sequence). V lost 1 base to trimming and J lost 6 bases, with 13 bases between them. In DNA form, the CDR3 reads TGCGCCAGCAGTGAGTTTGGGCCAGCCGTCAATGAGCAGTTCTTC. Protein: CASSEFGPAVNEQFF.

V is TRBV5-1 and J is TRBJ1-1; D is possibly TRBD1 (5 bases). V was shortened by 0 bases and J by 14 bases, with 17 bases between the two germline ends. The CDR3 is made up of 13 amino acids. Germline CDR1 reads SGHRS; CDR2 reads YFSETQ. The CDR3 DNA is TGCGCCAGCAGCTTGGAAGGGGTCGCCTTCATCTTCTTT. Translating gives CASSLEGVAFIFF.

This chain uses TRBV25-1 with TRBJ1-5; the match to TRBD1 covers 8 bases. Germline V gene lookup returns CDR1 MGHDK and CDR2 SYGVNS. CDR3 length: 15 residues. V was pared by 6 bases and J by 3 bases, with 7 bases of the junction left unmatched. The CDR3 bases are TGTGCCAGCAGCGAAGACAGGGGCTACAATCAGCCCCAGCATTTT. It yields the protein CASSEDRGYNQPQHF.

The chain is built from TRBV19 and TRBJ2-5, with D possibly being TRBD1 (6 bases). Germline V CDR1 and CDR2: LNHDA, SQIVND (reference sequence). This CDR3 has 15 residues. V was clipped by 6 bases and J by 1 base, with 15 bases between them. The CDR3 spells CASSNRVGSQETQYF. In DNA, the CDR3 is TGTGCCAGTAGCAACAGGGTGGGCAGCCAAGAGACCCAGTACTTC.

Only one count was recorded for this clone. The genes are TRBV6-5 and TRBJ2-5; D call uncertain. Gene TRBJ2-7 matches the end of the DNA better, so the J call may be wrong. From germline, CDR1 is MNHEY and CDR2 SVGAGI. This CDR3 has 15 residues. The CDR3 region has the DNA TGTGCCAGCAGTTACCGCGTGCAGGCGCCCTACGAGCAGTACTTC. Its protein product is CASSYRVQAPYEQYF.

This sequence joins TRBV7-2 and TRBJ2-3; D possibly matches TRBD1 or TRBD2 (5 bases each). The germline V and J ends were trimmed by 5 bases and 7 bases, with 16 bases remaining between them. The CDR3 is 14 amino acids. CDR1 and CDR2 (germline): SGHTA, FQGNSA. The CDR3 sequence: CASSPRDRGYTQYF. In DNA, the CDR3 is TGTGCCAGCAGCCCAAGGGACCGGGGCTATACGCAGTATTTT.

The count of this clone is one. This chain joins TRBV6-6 and TRBJ2-6; D gene unclear. The CDR3 totals 14 residues. Germline loops: CDR1 MNHNY, CDR2 SVGAGI (reference sequence). Trimming removed 2 bases at V and 0 bases at J, with 2 bases between. CDR3 DNA sequence: TGTGCCAGCAGTTACCGCTCTGGGGCCAACGTCCTGACTTTC. Translated: CASSYRSGANVLTF.

This clone was seen a single time. V and J are TRBV6-5 and TRBJ1-2; D gene ambiguous. The germline gives CDR1 MNHEY, CDR2 SVGAGI. Trimming removed 8 bases at V and 8 bases at J, with 18 bases between. This CDR3 region has 13 residues. The CDR3 DNA reads as TGTGCCAGCCGGGTACGGGGATTGGGGGGCTACACCTTC. This sequence encodes CASRVRGLGGYTF.

The chain recombines TRBV9 with TRBJ1-3; D not certain. V was shortened by 4 bases and J by 3 bases, with 11 bases between the two germline ends. The CDR3 loop spans 14 amino acids. Germline CDR1 is SGDLS and CDR2 is YYNGEE. For the CDR3, the DNA is TGTGCCAGCAGCCCCTCTGAAGTTGGAAACACCATATATTTT. This codes for CASSPSEVGNTIYF.

The chain recombines TRBV6-1 with TRBJ2-3; D gene uncertain. The V gene lost 0 bases and the J gene lost 13 bases, with 17 bases spanning the gap. The CDR3 spans 14 residues. Germline assignment: CDR1 MNHNS and CDR2 SASEGT. In DNA, the CDR3 is TGTGCCAGCAGTGAAGCAAGGCAGGAAAGGTCGAAGTATTTT. This gives the protein CASSEARQERSKYF.

This chain links TRBV28 with TRBJ1-1; the match to TRBD1 covers 11 bases. Germline lookup yields CDR1 MDHEN and CDR2 SYDVKM. J lost 4 bases, V lost 5 bases, and 3 bases had no gene match. The CDR3 is 14 amino acids. CDR3 coding DNA: TGTGCCAGCAGTCCGGGACAGGGGGGCACTGAAGCTTTCTTT. Translated: CASSPGQGGTEAFF.